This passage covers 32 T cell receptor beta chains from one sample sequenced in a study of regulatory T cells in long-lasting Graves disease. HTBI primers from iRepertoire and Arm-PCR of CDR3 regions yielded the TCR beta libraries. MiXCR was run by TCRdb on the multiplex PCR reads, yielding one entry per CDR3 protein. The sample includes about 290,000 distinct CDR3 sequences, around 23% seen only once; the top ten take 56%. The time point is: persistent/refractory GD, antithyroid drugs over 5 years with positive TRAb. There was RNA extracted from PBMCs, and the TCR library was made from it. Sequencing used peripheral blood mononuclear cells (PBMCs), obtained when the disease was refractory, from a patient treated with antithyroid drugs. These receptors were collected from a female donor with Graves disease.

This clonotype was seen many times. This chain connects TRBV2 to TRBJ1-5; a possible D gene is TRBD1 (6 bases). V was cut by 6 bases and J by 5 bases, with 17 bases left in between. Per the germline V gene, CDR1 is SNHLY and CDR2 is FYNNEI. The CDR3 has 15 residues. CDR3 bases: TGTGCCAGCAGCGAGCAGGGGAGAAGCGATCAGCCCCAGCATTTT. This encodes CASSEQGRSDQPQHF.

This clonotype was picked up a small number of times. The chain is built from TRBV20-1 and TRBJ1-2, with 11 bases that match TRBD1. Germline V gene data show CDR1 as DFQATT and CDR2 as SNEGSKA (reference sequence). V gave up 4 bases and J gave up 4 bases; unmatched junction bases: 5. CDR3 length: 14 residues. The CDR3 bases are TGCAGTGCTAACGGACAGGGGGCCGCCTATGGCTACACCTTC. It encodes CSANGQGAAYGYTF.

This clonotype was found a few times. DNA of the CDR3: TGCAGCCTTAGCGCGGGACACCTCCAAGAGACCCAGTACTTC. Translated, it gives CSLSAGHLQETQYF. The chain links TRBV29-1 to TRBJ2-5; D tentatively fits TRBD1 or TRBD2 (6 bases each). This CDR3 region has 14 residues. Germline V lookup: CDR1 SQVTM, CDR2 ANQGSEA. Trimming took 8 bases from V and 1 from J, leaving 17 bases between them.

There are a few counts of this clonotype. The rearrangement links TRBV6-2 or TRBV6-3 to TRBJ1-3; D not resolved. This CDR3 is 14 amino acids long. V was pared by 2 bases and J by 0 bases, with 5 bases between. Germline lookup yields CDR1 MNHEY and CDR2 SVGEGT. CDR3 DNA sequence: TGTGCCAGCAGTTACGGTGGCTCTGGAAACACCATATATTTT. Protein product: CASSYGGSGNTIYF.

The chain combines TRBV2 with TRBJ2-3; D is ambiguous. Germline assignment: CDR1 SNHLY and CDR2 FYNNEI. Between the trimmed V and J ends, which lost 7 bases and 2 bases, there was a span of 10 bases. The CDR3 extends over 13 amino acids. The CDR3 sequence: CASTSTYTDTQYF. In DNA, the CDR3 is TGTGCCAGCACATCGACCTACACAGATACGCAGTATTTT.

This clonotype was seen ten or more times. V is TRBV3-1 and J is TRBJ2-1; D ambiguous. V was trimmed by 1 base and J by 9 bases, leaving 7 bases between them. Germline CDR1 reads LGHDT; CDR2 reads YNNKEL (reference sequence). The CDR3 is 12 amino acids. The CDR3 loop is CASSQVRSEQFF. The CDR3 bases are TGTGCCAGCAGCCAAGTCAGGTCTGAGCAGTTCTTC.

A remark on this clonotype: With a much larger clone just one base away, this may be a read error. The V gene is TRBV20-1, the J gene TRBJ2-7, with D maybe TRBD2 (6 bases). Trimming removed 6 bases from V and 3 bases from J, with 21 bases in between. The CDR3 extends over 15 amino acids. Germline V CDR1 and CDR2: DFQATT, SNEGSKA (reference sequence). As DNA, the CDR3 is TGCAGTGCCAGACTAGGAAGGCCCCTCTACTACGAGCAGTACTTC. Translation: CSARLGRPLYYEQYF.

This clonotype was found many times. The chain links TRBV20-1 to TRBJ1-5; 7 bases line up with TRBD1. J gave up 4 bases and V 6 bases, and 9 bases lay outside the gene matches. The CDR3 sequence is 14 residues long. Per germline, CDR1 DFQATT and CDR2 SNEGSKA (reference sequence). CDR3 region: CSARWGQTNQPQHF. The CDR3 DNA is TGCAGTGCCCGATGGGGACAGACAAATCAGCCCCAGCATTTT.

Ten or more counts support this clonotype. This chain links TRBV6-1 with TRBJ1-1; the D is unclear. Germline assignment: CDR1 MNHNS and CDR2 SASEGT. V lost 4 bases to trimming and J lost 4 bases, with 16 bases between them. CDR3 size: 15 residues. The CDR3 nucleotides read TGTGCCAGCAGTGTTTTAGAGCCGGGTGCCACTGAAGCTTTCTTT. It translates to CASSVLEPGATEAFF.

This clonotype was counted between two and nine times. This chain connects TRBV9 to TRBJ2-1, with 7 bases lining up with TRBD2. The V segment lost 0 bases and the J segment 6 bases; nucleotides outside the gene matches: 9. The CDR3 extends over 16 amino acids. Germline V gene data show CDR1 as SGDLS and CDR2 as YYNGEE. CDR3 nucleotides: TGTGCCAGCAGCGTAGTAGGGGACTACCCCGGCAATGAGCAGTTCTTC. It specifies CASSVVGDYPGNEQFF.

The CDR3 protein is CASSLDPGLAGRSSYNEQFF. CDR3 bases: TGTGCCAGCAGCTTGGACCCGGGACTAGCGGGTCGGAGCTCCTACAATGAGCAGTTCTTC. The chain employs TRBV5-6 and TRBJ2-1; 12 positions match TRBD2. The V segment lost 0 bases and the J segment 0 bases; nucleotides outside the gene matches: 10. The CDR3 is 20 residues long. In germline, CDR1 is SGHDT, CDR2 YYEEEE.

The CDR3 DNA is TGTGCCAGCAGTGAACGAATGGCGAACACCGGGGAGCTGTTTTTT. This translates into CASSERMANTGELFF. This chain links TRBV25-1 with TRBJ2-2; D not certain. The CDR3 runs 15 residues. V dropped 2 bases and J dropped 0 bases, with 7 bases sitting between them. Germline CDR1 MGHDK, CDR2 SYGVNS. The entire variable domain, with the rest obtained from reference TRBV25-1 and TRBJ2-2, is as follows: EADIYQTPRYLVIGTGKKITLECSQTMGHDKMYWYQQDPGMELHLIHYSYGVNSTEKGDLSSESTVSRIRTEHFPLTLESARPSHTSQYLCASSERMANTGELFFGEGSRLTVL.

This CDR3 is CASSEGQNYYEQYF. DNA for the CDR3: TGTGCCAGCAGCGAGGGACAAAACTACTACGAGCAGTACTTC. The J gene is TRBJ2-7, the V gene TRBV6-1, with TRBD1 as a possible D gene (6 bases). The germline V gene encodes CDR1 MNHNS and CDR2 SASEGT. This CDR3 has 14 residues. V was trimmed by 6 bases and J by 3 bases, leaving 15 bases between them.

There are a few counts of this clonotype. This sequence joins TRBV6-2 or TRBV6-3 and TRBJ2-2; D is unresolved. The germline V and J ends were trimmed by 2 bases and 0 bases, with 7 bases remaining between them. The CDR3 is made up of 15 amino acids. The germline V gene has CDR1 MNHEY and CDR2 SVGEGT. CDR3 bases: TGTGCCAGCAGTTACGAAGTAGCGAACACCGGGGAGCTGTTTTTT. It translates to CASSYEVANTGELFF.

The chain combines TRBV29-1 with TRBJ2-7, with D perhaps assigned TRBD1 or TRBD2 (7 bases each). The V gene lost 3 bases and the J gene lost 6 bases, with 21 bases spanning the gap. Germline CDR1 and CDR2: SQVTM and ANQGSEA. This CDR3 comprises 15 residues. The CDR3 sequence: CSVELRGGRASEQYF. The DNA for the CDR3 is TGCAGCGTTGAGCTCAGGGGGGGCAGAGCTAGCGAGCAGTACTTC.

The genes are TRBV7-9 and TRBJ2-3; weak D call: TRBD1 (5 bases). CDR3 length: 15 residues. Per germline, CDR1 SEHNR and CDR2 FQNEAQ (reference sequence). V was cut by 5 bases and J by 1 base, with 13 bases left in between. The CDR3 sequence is CASSLTVSGTDTQYF. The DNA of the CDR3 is TGTGCCAGCAGCCTGACAGTCTCCGGCACAGATACGCAGTATTTT.

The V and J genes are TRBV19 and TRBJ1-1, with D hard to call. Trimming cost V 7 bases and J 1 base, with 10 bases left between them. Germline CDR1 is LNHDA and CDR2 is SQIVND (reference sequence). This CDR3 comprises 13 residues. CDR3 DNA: TGTGCCAGTATTGGACGGACGAACACTGAAGCTTTCTTT. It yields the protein CASIGRTNTEAFF.

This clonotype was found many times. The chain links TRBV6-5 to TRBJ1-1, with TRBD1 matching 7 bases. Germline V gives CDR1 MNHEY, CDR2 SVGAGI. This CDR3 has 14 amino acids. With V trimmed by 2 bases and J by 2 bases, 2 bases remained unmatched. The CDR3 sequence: CASSYRGRNTEAFF. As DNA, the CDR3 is TGTGCCAGCAGTTACAGGGGGCGAAACACTGAAGCTTTCTTT.

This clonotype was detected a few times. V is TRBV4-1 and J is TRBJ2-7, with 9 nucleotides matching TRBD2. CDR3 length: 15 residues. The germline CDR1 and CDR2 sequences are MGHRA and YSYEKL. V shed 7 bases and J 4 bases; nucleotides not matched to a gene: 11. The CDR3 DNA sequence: TGCGCCAGCACCCAGATAGCGGGAGCTGGTTACGAGCAGTACTTC. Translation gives CASTQIAGAGYEQYF.

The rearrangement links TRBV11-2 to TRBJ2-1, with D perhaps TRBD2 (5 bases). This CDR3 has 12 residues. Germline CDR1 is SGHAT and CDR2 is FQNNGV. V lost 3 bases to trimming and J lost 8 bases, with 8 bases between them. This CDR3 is CASSFMRDEQFF. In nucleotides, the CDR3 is TGTGCCAGCAGCTTCATGAGGGATGAGCAGTTCTTC.

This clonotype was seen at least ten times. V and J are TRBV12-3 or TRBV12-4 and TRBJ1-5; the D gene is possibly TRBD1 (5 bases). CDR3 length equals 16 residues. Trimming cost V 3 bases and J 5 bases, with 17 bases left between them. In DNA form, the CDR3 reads TGTGCCAGCAGTTTGGTGTCGGGGGGTCGTGATCAGCCCCAGCATTTT. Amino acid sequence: CASSLVSGGRDQPQHF.

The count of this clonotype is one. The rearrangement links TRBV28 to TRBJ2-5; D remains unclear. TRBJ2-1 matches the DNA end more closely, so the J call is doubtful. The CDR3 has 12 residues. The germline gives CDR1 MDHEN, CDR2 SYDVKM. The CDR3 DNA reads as TGTGCCAGCAGTACCAGCAGCAATGAGCAGTTCTTC. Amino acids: CASSTSSNEQFF.

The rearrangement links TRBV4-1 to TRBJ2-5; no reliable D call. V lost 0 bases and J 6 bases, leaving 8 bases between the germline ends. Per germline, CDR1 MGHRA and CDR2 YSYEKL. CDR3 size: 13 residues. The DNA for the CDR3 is TGCGCCAGCAGCCAAGATCTAGGGCAGACCCAGTACTTC. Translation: CASSQDLGQTQYF.

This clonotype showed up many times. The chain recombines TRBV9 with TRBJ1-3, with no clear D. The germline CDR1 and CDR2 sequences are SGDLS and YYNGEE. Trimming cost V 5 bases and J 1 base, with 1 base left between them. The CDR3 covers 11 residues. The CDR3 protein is CASSSGNTIYF. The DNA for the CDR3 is TGTGCCAGCAGTTCTGGAAACACCATATATTTT.

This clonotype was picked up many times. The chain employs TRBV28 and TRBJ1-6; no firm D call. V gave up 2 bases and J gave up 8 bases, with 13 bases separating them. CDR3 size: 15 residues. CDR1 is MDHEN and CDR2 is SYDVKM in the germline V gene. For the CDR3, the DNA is TGTGCCAGCAGTTTAGACACAAATAGTTATTCACCCCTCCACTTT. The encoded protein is CASSLDTNSYSPLHF.

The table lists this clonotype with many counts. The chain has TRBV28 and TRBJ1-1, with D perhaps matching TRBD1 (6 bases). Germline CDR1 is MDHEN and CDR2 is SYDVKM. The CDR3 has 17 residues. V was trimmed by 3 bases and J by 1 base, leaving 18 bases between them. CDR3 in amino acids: CASSFAGVFVANTEAFF. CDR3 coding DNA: TGTGCCAGCAGTTTCGCAGGGGTCTTCGTGGCGAACACTGAAGCTTTCTTT. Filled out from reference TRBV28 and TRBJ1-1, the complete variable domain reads DVKVTQSSRYLVKRTGEKVFLECVQDMDHENMFWYRQDPGLGLRLIYFSYDVKMKEKGDIPEGYSVSREKKERFSLILESASTNQTSMYLCASSFAGVFVANTEAFFGQGTRLTVV.

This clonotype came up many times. Written as DNA, the CDR3 is TGTGCCAGCAGCTTTGTTCGGACTAGCGGGAGTAGAGAGACCCAGTACTTC. The encoded protein is CASSFVRTSGSRETQYF. V gene TRBV7-8 combines with J gene TRBJ2-5, with 13 bases matching TRBD2. Germline CDR1 and CDR2: SGHVS and FQNEAQ. CDR3 size: 17 residues. J lost 4 bases, V lost 3 bases, and 8 bases had no gene match.

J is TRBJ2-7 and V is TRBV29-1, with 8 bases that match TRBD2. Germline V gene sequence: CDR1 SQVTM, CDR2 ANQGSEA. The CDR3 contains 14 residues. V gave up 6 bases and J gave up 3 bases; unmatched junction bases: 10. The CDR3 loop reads CSVHGTRGVYEQYF. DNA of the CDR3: TGCAGCGTCCACGGGACTAGGGGGGTCTACGAGCAGTACTTC.

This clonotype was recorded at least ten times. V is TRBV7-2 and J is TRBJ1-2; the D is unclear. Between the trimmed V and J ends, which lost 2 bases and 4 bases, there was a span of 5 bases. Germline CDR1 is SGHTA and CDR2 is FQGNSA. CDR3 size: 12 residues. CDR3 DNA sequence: TGTGCCAGCAGCTTACAGAGCTATGGCTACACCTTC. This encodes CASSLQSYGYTF. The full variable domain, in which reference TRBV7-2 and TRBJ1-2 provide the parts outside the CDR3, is GAGVSQSPSNKVTEKGKDVELRCDPISGHTALYWYRQSLGQGLEFLIYFQGNSAPDKSGLPSDRFSAERTGGSVSTLTIQRTQQEDSAVYLCASSLQSYGYTFGSGTRLTVV.

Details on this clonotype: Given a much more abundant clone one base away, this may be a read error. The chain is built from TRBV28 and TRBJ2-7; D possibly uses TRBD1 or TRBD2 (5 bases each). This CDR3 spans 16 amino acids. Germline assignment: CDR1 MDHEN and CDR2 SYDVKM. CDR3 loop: CASSRFGTPAPYERYF. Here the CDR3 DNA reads TGTGCCAGCAGCCGGTTCGGGACCCCGGCCCCCTACGAGCGGTACTTC.

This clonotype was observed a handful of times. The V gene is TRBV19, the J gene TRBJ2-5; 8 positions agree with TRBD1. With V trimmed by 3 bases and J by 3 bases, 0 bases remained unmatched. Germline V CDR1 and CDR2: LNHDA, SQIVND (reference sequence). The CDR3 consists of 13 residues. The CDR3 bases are TGTGCCAGTAGTATGGACAGGGAAGAGACCCAGTACTTC. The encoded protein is CASSMDREETQYF. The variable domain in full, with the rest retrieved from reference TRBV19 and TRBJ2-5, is DGGITQSPKYLFRKEGQNVTLSCEQNLNHDAMYWYRQDPGQGLRLIYYSQIVNDFQKGDIAEGYSVSREKKESFPLTVTSAQKNPTAFYLCASSMDREETQYFGPGTRLLVL.

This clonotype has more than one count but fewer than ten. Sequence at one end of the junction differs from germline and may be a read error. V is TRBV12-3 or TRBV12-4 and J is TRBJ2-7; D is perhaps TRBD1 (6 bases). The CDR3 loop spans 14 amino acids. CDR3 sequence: CASSPRDRLYGQYF. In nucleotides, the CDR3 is TGTGCCAGCAGTCCCCGAGACAGGTTGTACGGGCAGTACTTC.